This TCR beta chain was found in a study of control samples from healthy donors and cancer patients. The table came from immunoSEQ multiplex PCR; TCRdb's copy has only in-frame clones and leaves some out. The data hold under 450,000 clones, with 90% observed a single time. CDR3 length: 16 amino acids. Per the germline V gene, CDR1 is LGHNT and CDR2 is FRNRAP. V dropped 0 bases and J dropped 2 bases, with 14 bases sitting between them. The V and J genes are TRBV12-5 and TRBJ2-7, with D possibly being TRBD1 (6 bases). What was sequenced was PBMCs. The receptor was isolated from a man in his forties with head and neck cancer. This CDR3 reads CASGLVVTQGPYEQYF. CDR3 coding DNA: TGTGCTAGTGGTTTGGTAGTCACACAGGGTCCCTACGAGCAGTACTTC.